The 18 T cell receptor beta chains given below trace back to one sample, sequenced in a study of cytomegalovirus exposure and HLA in healthy donors. Using immunoSEQ multiplex PCR, the repertoire was profiled, and TCRdb retains in-frame clones only, with some absent. This sample has about 170,000 clones; 75% to 90% occur once, and the top ten carry 2% to 2.5%. The sample consisted of PBMCs. The receptor source for this set is a woman aged 18-30 years in good health and CMV-seronegative.

The V gene is TRBV4-1, the J gene TRBJ2-5; possibly TRBD1 for D (6 bases). Germline V gives CDR1 MGHRA, CDR2 YSYEKL. Trimming removed 4 bases from V and 1 base from J, with 10 bases in between. CDR3 size: 14 residues. CDR3 nucleotides: TGCGCCAGCAGCCCTTGGACAGTCCAAGAGACCCAGTACTTC. Its protein product is CASSPWTVQETQYF.

For the CDR3, the DNA is TGTGCTAGTGGGAGAGACAGACCTAACTATGGCTACACCTTC. This gives the protein CASGRDRPNYGYTF. This chain connects TRBV12-5 to TRBJ1-2, with a weak D call TRBD1 (5 bases). V gave up 6 bases and J gave up 0 bases, with 11 bases separating them. Germline V gene data show CDR1 as LGHNT and CDR2 as FRNRAP. The CDR3 runs to 14 residues.

The rearrangement joins TRBV19 to TRBJ1-5, with 10 bases fitting TRBD1. V was pared by 6 bases and J by 5 bases, with 7 bases of the junction left unmatched. The CDR3 is 15 amino acids. Germline CDR1 is LNHDA and CDR2 is SQIVND (reference sequence). The chain's CDR3 is CASRAGTGEDQPQHF. In DNA form, the CDR3 reads TGTGCCAGTAGAGCCGGGACAGGGGAAGATCAGCCCCAGCATTTT.

The chain recombines TRBV6-1 with TRBJ2-7, with TRBD2 matching 7 bases. Losses at the gene ends were 8 bases for V and 0 bases for J; bases not matched to a gene: 7. The length of the CDR3 is 14 residues. Germline V CDR1 and CDR2: MNHNS, SASEGT. DNA of the CDR3: TGTGCCAGCGGGGGGGGTCCTAGCTCCTACGAGCAGTACTTC. Translated, it gives CASGGGPSSYEQYF.

The rearrangement links TRBV7-6 to TRBJ2-2; D possibly corresponds to TRBD1 (6 bases). The CDR3 consists of 15 residues. Deletions cut 5 bases from V and 1 base from J, with 11 bases between. Germline V gene sequence: CDR1 SGHVS, CDR2 FNYEAQ. CDR3: CASSHEGVNTGELFF. The CDR3 bases are TGTGCCAGCAGCCACGAGGGGGTGAACACCGGGGAGCTGTTTTTT.

The chain is built from TRBV7-9 and TRBJ1-5; a possible D gene is TRBD1 (5 bases). From germline, CDR1 is SEHNR and CDR2 FQNEAQ (reference sequence). Deletions cut 4 bases from V and 3 bases from J, with 10 bases between. This CDR3 has 14 residues. CDR3 region: CASSSGQFNQPQHF. The DNA of the CDR3 is TGTGCCAGCAGCTCAGGGCAGTTCAATCAGCCCCAGCATTTT.

The chain joins TRBV15 to TRBJ1-5; a weak D match, TRBD1 (6 bases). Looked up from germline, CDR1 is LNHNV and CDR2 is YYDKDF (reference sequence). The CDR3 is made up of 14 amino acids. Between the trimmed V and J ends, which lost 2 bases and 7 bases, there was a span of 12 bases. The chain's CDR3 is CATSRNRVGQPQHF. CDR3 nucleotide sequence: TGTGCCACCAGCAGAAACAGGGTCGGGCAGCCCCAGCATTTT. The whole variable domain, remainder taken from reference TRBV15 and TRBJ1-5, is DAMVIQNPRYQVTQFGKPVTLSCSQTLNHNVMYWYQQKSSQAPKLLFHYYDKDFNNEADTPDNFQSRRPNTSFCFLDIRSPGLGDTAMYLCATSRNRVGQPQHFGDGTRLSIL.

The genes are TRBV2 and TRBJ1-2, with a tentative D call TRBD1 (5 bases). CDR1 is SNHLY and CDR2 is FYNNEI in the germline V gene. The CDR3 is 17 amino acids. Trimming took off 4 bases at V and 5 bases at J, with 23 bases between the two ends. The CDR3 DNA is TGTGCCAGCAGTGTCCGTTTGCTCAGGGCCGAGAGTTATGGCTACACCTTC. It specifies CASSVRLLRAESYGYTF. Full variable domain (remainder filled in from reference TRBV2 and TRBJ1-2): EPEVTQTPSHQVTQMGQEVILRCVPISNHLYFYWYRQILGQKVEFLVSFYNNEISEKSEIFDDQFSVERPDGSNFTLKIRSTKLEDSAMYFCASSVRLLRAESYGYTFGSGTRLTVV.

The J gene is TRBJ2-7, the V gene TRBV5-1, with D perhaps TRBD2 (7 bases). Germline V CDR1 and CDR2: SGHRS, YFSETQ. This CDR3 spans 16 amino acids. The V end was cut by 0 bases, the J end by 2 bases, with 15 bases between. For the CDR3, the DNA is TGCGCCAGCAGCTTGGATCCCCCGGGGGGCCCCTACGAGCAGTACTTC. Its translation is CASSLDPPGGPYEQYF.

With regard to this clone: A much larger clone sits a single nucleotide away, making a read error possible. The chain has TRBV6-5 and TRBJ2-1; D not certain. CDR3 length: 13 residues. The V end was cut by 5 bases, the J end by 2 bases, with 7 bases between. Per the germline V gene, CDR1 is MNHEY and CDR2 is SVGAGI. The CDR3 nucleotides are TGTGCCAGCAGTCCCGGAGCCTACAATGAGCAGTTCTTC. Protein product: CASSPGAYNEQFF.

The chain couples TRBV27 to TRBJ1-2; TRBD1 might be the D (6 bases). Germline V lookup: CDR1 MNHEY, CDR2 SMNVEV (reference sequence). The CDR3 loop spans 16 amino acids. With 6 bases removed from V and 1 base from J, the gap between germline ends came to 18 bases. The CDR3 reads CASRRLRTAYNYGYTF. In nucleotides, the CDR3 is TGTGCCAGCAGGCGCCTAAGGACAGCGTATAACTATGGCTACACCTTC.

This rearrangement joins TRBV19 to TRBJ2-2; D unclear. Germline V CDR1 and CDR2: LNHDA, SQIVND (reference sequence). The CDR3 is 12 amino acids. Trimming cost V 5 bases and J 4 bases, with 5 bases left between them. The CDR3 coding sequence is TGTGCCAGTAGTCCCTTCACCGGGGAGCTGTTTTTT. This encodes CASSPFTGELFF.

The chain combines TRBV25-1 with TRBJ2-5; tentative D call: TRBD1 (6 bases). Per germline, CDR1 MGHDK and CDR2 SYGVNS. The length of the CDR3 is 14 residues. V was clipped by 1 base and J by 3 bases, with 9 bases between them. The CDR3 protein is CASSEWGQKETQYF. DNA for the CDR3: TGTGCCAGCAGTGAATGGGGACAAAAAGAGACCCAGTACTTC.

The rearrangement joins TRBV19 to TRBJ2-7; D is possibly TRBD2 (6 bases). CDR1 LNHDA and CDR2 SQIVND come from the germline V gene (reference sequence). Trimming cost V 5 bases and J 6 bases, with 8 bases left between them. This CDR3 has 11 amino acids. The DNA for the CDR3 is TGTGCCAGTAGTCCCGGGGGCGAGCAGTACTTC. Translation: CASSPGGEQYF.

This sequence joins TRBV5-4 and TRBJ2-5; possibly TRBD2 for D (6 bases). V lost 7 bases to trimming and J lost 2 bases, with 18 bases between them. Germline assignment: CDR1 SGHNT and CDR2 YYREEE (reference sequence). There are 15 residues in the CDR3. CDR3 sequence reads: CASENRGAYQETQYF. DNA of the CDR3: TGTGCCAGCGAAAACCGCGGGGCTTATCAAGAGACCCAGTACTTC. Full variable domain (missing parts from reference TRBV5-4 and TRBJ2-5): ETGVTQSPTHLIKTRGQQVTLRCSSQSGHNTVSWYQQALGQGPQFIFQYYREEENGRGNFPPRFSGLQFPNYSSELNVNALELDDSALYLCASENRGAYQETQYFGPGTRLLVL.

This rearrangement joins TRBV19 to TRBJ2-3, with 8 bases lining up with TRBD2. This CDR3 comprises 16 residues. Germline-derived CDR1 and CDR2 are LNHDA and SQIVND (reference sequence). V was pared by 4 bases and J by 4 bases, with 10 bases of the junction left unmatched. CDR3 nucleotides: TGTGCCAGTAGTAACCGACGGGAGGGGTCGGCAGATACGCAGTATTTT. Translated, it gives CASSNRREGSADTQYF.

This rearrangement joins TRBV4-3 to TRBJ2-7, with 9 bases fitting TRBD1. The CDR3 extends over 16 amino acids. The germline V gene has CDR1 LGHNA and CDR2 YSLEER. Trimming at V came to 1 base and at J to 1 base, leaving 5 bases not matched to a gene. This chain's CDR3 is CASSQGIGTGSYEQYF. CDR3 nucleotides: TGCGCCAGCAGCCAAGGTATAGGGACAGGGTCCTACGAGCAGTACTTC.

The chain joins TRBV7-2 to TRBJ1-5, with TRBD1 matching 7 bases. The V gene's germline CDR1 is SGHTA and CDR2 FQGNSA. The CDR3 runs to 13 residues. The J segment lost 6 bases and the V segment lost 3 bases, leaving 2 bases of the junction unmatched. The CDR3 protein is CASSFRGAQPQHF. The CDR3 coding sequence is TGTGCCAGCAGCTTCAGGGGGGCTCAGCCCCAGCATTTT.